This TCR beta chain was identified during a study of T cells in Graves' hyperthyroidism and ophthalmopathy. Study-wide results and limits: The majority of expanded thyroid clonotypes above 0.001 also appeared in blood. Prediction of ophthalmopathy progression came a median roughly 6.6 months pre-onset.

The germline CDR1 and CDR2 sequences are LNHNV and YYDKDF (reference sequence). V was trimmed by 0 bases and J by 2 bases, leaving 8 bases between them. The CDR3 runs 16 residues. Amplification yielded TCR beta CDR3 regions, with RNA transcripts as the source. The TCR CDR3 first-round RT-PCR relied on the HTBI primer set. TCRdb reprocessed the multiplex PCR reads with MiXCR, giving one entry per CDR3 protein. The table records about 550,000 distinct CDR3 sequences, 20% to 25% of them present only once. This clonotype showed up just a few times. Its target is unknown. The hyperthyroidism was newly diagnosed and had lasted under 2 months; the patients were aged 18 to 65.

Sample: blood. The V and J genes are TRBV15 and TRBJ2-6; D is perhaps TRBD2 (6 bases). The TCR originated in a man aged 18 to 35 with Graves' hyperthyroidism. For the CDR3, the DNA is TGTGCCACCAGCAGAGAACTAGCTGCTGGGGCCAACGTCCTGACTTTC. The encoded protein is CATSRELAAGANVLTF.